Below, 2 T cell receptor beta chains from the same sample are listed, as sequenced in a study of blood T cell repertoires in COVID-19. Repertoires were generated with immunoSEQ multiplex PCR, while TCRdb's copy carries only in-frame clones and drops some. The sample has approximately 74,000 clones; over 80% are singletons. The sequenced sample consisted of peripheral blood. The receptor source for this set is an older man with active or convalescent COVID-19.

The J gene is TRBJ2-7, the V gene TRBV15; D possibly corresponds to TRBD1 (6 bases). The germline V and J ends were trimmed by 4 bases and 6 bases, with 22 bases remaining between them. The CDR3 totals 16 residues. Germline CDR1 is LNHNV and CDR2 is YYDKDF (reference sequence). In DNA, the CDR3 is TGTGCCACCAGCAACCCGGACAGAAAGAGCTCATTCGAGCAGTACTTC. It encodes CATSNPDRKSSFEQYF. Together with reference TRBV15 and TRBJ2-7, the CDR3 gives the full variable domain: DAMVIQNPRYQVTQFGKPVTLSCSQTLNHNVMYWYQQKSSQAPKLLFHYYDKDFNNEADTPDNFQSRRPNTSFCFLDIRSPGLGDTAMYLCATSNPDRKSSFEQYFGPGTRLTVT.

The J gene is TRBJ1-2, the V gene TRBV3-1 (or the pseudogene TRBV3-2), with D possibly matching TRBD1 (5 bases). Germline CDR1 reads LGHDT; CDR2 reads YNNKEL (reference sequence). There are 12 residues in the CDR3. Trimming removed 8 bases from V and 7 bases from J, with 14 bases in between. CDR3 amino acids: CASRIQGSGYTF. CDR3 nucleotides: TGTGCCAGCCGTATCCAGGGCTCTGGCTACACCTTC.